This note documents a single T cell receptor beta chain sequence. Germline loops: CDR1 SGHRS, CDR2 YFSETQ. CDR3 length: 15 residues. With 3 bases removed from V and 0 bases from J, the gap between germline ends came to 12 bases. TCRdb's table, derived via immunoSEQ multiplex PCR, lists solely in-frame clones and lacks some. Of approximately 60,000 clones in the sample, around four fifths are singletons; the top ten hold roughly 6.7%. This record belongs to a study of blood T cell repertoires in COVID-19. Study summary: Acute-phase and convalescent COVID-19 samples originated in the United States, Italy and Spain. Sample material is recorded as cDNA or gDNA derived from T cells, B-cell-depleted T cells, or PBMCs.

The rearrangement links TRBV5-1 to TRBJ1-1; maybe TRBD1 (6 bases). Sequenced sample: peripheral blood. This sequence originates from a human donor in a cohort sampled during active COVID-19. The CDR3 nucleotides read TGCGCCAGCAGCTACGCGACAGGCATGAACACTGAAGCTTTCTTT. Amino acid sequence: CASSYATGMNTEAFF.